This T cell receptor beta chain was captured in a study of blood T cell repertoires in COVID-19. In the original processing: It was from reference gene primer amplification that nucleated cell counts were estimated. Sequencing used immunoSEQ multiplex PCR; TCRdb keeps in-frame clones, though not all of them. That table gives V, J and clone size, and the DNA gave D and trimming. The top ten hold roughly 14% of the sample, which has tens of thousands of clones, approximately 81% seen once. This clone was seen a single time. Germline lookup yields CDR1 KGHDR and CDR2 SFDVKD. The length of the CDR3 is 13 residues. J lost 7 bases, V lost 3 bases, and 1 base had no gene match.

What was sequenced was peripheral blood. V and J are TRBV24-1 and TRBJ2-1, with 8 bases matching TRBD2. The origin of this receptor is a woman in her sixties or seventies with acute or convalescent COVID-19. The CDR3 is CATSDPSGNEQFF. The CDR3 DNA reads TGTGCCACCAGTGATCCTAGCGGGAATGAGCAGTTCTTC.